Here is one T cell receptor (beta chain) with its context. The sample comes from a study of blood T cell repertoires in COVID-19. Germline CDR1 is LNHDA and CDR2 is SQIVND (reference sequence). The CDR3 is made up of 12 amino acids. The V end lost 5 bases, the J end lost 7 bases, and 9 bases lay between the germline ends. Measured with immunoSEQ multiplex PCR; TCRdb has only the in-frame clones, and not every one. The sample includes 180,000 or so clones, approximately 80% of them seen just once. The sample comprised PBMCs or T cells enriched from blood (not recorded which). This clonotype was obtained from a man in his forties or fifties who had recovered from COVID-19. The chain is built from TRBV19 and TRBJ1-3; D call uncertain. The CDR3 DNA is TGTGCCAGTAGTCTCTCCGGGAACACCATATATTTT. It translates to CASSLSGNTIYF.